A selection of T cell receptor beta chains follows, all from one sample in a study of beta chain features in type 1 diabetes. Some clones are missing from TCRdb's copy, which holds only in-frame ones; the method was immunoSEQ multiplex PCR. The table lists around 190,000 clones, about 13% of them singletons. Material: central memory CD4+ T cells from blood. All receptors come from a woman between 18 and 29 years old in good health. Both conserved end residues are part of each CDR3. The order of the fields is V gene, clone size, J gene, D gene, CDR3 DNA, CDR3 protein. A D gene is named only where the DNA matches it firmly. Not all rows give a size; the values are once, few, many and, for expanded clones, a class.

v_call: TRBV15
clone_size: -
j_call: TRBJ1-2
d_call: -
cdr3_nt: TGTGCCACCAGCAGAGATATCGGTGGCAGGGGAGGGTATGGCTACACCTTC
cdr3_aa: CATSRDIGGRGGYGYTF

v_call: TRBV14
clone_size: -
j_call: TRBJ1-1
d_call: TRBD1
cdr3_nt: TGTGCCAGCAGCCTACAGGGGTACACTGAAGCTTTCTTT
cdr3_aa: CASSLQGYTEAFF

v_call: TRBV30
clone_size: few
j_call: TRBJ2-1
d_call: TRBD2
cdr3_nt: TGTGCCTGGAACGACCCGGGACTAGCGGGGTACAATGAGCAGTTCTTC
cdr3_aa: CAWNDPGLAGYNEQFF

v_call: TRBV5-4
clone_size: few
j_call: TRBJ2-5
d_call: -
cdr3_nt: TGTGCCAGCAGCCGCGATAGGGGGGAGACCCAGTACTTC
cdr3_aa: CASSRDRGETQYF

v_call: TRBV2
clone_size: many
j_call: TRBJ2-5
d_call: TRBD1
cdr3_nt: TGTGCCAGCAGAGCGGGACAGGGGGCATGGGAGACCCAGTACTTC
cdr3_aa: CASRAGQGAWETQYF

v_call: TRBV29-1
clone_size: -
j_call: TRBJ2-3
d_call: -
cdr3_nt: TGCAGCGTTGGGCAGGGATGGGCGATGGATACGCAGTATTTT
cdr3_aa: CSVGQGWAMDTQYF

v_call: TRBV6-5
clone_size: few
j_call: TRBJ1-2
d_call: -
cdr3_nt: TGTGCCAGCAGTTACTCCGGCCCGCGGGATGGCTACACCTTC
cdr3_aa: CASSYSGPRDGYTF

v_call: TRBV30
clone_size: -
j_call: TRBJ2-1
d_call: TRBD2
cdr3_nt: TGTGCCTGGAGTACGCTAGCGGGAGCTCGGAGGTTCTTC
cdr3_aa: CAWSTLAGARRFF

v_call: TRBV11-1
clone_size: -
j_call: TRBJ2-3
d_call: TRBD2
cdr3_nt: TGTGCCAGCAGCTTTGCGGGACTAGCGGGATACACAGATACGCAGTATTTT
cdr3_aa: CASSFAGLAGYTDTQYF

v_call: TRBV30
clone_size: -
j_call: TRBJ1-1
d_call: -
cdr3_nt: TGTGCCTGGCGGGGTTACACTGAAGCTTTCTTT
cdr3_aa: CAWRGYTEAFF

v_call: TRBV27
clone_size: -
j_call: TRBJ2-1
d_call: -
cdr3_nt: TGTGCCAGCGGGGCGGGGTACTACAATGAGCAGTTCTTC
cdr3_aa: CASGAGYYNEQFF

v_call: TRBV28
clone_size: few
j_call: TRBJ2-6
d_call: -
cdr3_nt: TGTGCCAGCAGTTATTCCCCTTTGGGGGCCAACGTCCTGACTTTC
cdr3_aa: CASSYSPLGANVLTF

v_call: TRBV30
clone_size: few
j_call: TRBJ2-5
d_call: TRBD2
cdr3_nt: TGTGCCTGGAGTCGGACTAGCGGGAAAGAGACCCAGTACTTC
cdr3_aa: CAWSRTSGKETQYF

v_call: TRBV30
clone_size: -
j_call: TRBJ2-5
d_call: -
cdr3_nt: TGTGCCTGGAGACAAGTAGCAGAGACCCAGTACTTC
cdr3_aa: CAWRQVAETQYF

v_call: TRBV27
clone_size: few
j_call: TRBJ2-2
d_call: TRBD2
cdr3_nt: TGTGCCAGCAGTTTCCTTTTAGCGGGAGGGCGGCCCGGGGAGCTGTTTTTT
cdr3_aa: CASSFLLAGGRPGELFF

v_call: TRBV11-2
clone_size: -
j_call: TRBJ2-7
d_call: TRBD2
cdr3_nt: TGTGCCAGCAGCTCCTCGGGACTAGCGGGAGCCCACGAGCAGTACTTC
cdr3_aa: CASSSSGLAGAHEQYF

v_call: TRBV21-1
clone_size: -
j_call: TRBJ2-7
d_call: -
cdr3_nt: TGTGCCAGCAGCAAGAAGTGTAGTTTGGGAGGGCTGGGAGAGCAGTACTTC
cdr3_aa: CASSKKCSLGGLGEQYF

v_call: TRBV28
clone_size: -
j_call: TRBJ1-2
d_call: -
cdr3_nt: TGTGCCAGCAGTCGGGGGAACTATGGCTACACCTTC
cdr3_aa: CASSRGNYGYTF

v_call: TRBV18
clone_size: -
j_call: TRBJ2-7
d_call: -
cdr3_nt: TGTGCCAGCTCACCACCCCAGAGGCAAGTCTACGAGCAGTACTTC
cdr3_aa: CASSPPQRQVYEQYF

v_call: TRBV4-3
clone_size: -
j_call: TRBJ1-4
d_call: -
cdr3_nt: TGCGCCAGCAGCCAAGTTAATGATGTACGGGGTTATGAAAAACTGTTTTTT
cdr3_aa: CASSQVNDVRGYEKLFF

v_call: TRBV4-1
clone_size: -
j_call: TRBJ2-5
d_call: TRBD2
cdr3_nt: TGCGCCAGCAGCCAAGAAAGGTTAGCGGGAGGTAGAGAGACCCAGTACTTC
cdr3_aa: CASSQERLAGGRETQYF

v_call: TRBV6-5
clone_size: few
j_call: TRBJ1-2
d_call: TRBD1
cdr3_nt: TGTGCCACAAGGACAGGGGCGTATGGCTACACCTTC
cdr3_aa: CATRTGAYGYTF

v_call: TRBV29-1
clone_size: few
j_call: TRBJ1-5
d_call: TRBD1
cdr3_nt: TGCAGCGTAAGACAGGGGGCGCCGGATCAGCCCCAGCATTTT
cdr3_aa: CSVRQGAPDQPQHF

v_call: TRBV5-1
clone_size: few
j_call: TRBJ1-2
d_call: TRBD1
cdr3_nt: TGCGCCAGCAGCCCATGGACAGGCCCGGCGGATGGCTACACCTTC
cdr3_aa: CASSPWTGPADGYTF

v_call: TRBV7-9
clone_size: few
j_call: TRBJ1-2
d_call: TRBD1
cdr3_nt: TGTGCCAGCAGCTTAGAGACAGGGGAATGGGGCTACACCTTC
cdr3_aa: CASSLETGEWGYTF

v_call: TRBV28
clone_size: few
j_call: TRBJ2-7
d_call: TRBD1
cdr3_nt: TGTGCCAGCTCGGGGCAGGGGGCGTCCTACGAGCAGTACTTC
cdr3_aa: CASSGQGASYEQYF

v_call: TRBV28
clone_size: -
j_call: TRBJ2-7
d_call: TRBD1
cdr3_nt: TGTGCCAGCAGACTGACAGGGTACGAGCAGTACTTC
cdr3_aa: CASRLTGYEQYF

v_call: TRBV19
clone_size: -
j_call: TRBJ2-6
d_call: TRBD1
cdr3_nt: TGTGCCAGTAATAAATCAGGGGGCTCTGGGGCCAACGTCCTGACTTTC
cdr3_aa: CASNKSGGSGANVLTF

v_call: TRBV15
clone_size: few
j_call: TRBJ2-7
d_call: TRBD2
cdr3_nt: TGTGCCACCAGCAGACCTAGCGGGCTAAGGGAGCAGTACTTC
cdr3_aa: CATSRPSGLREQYF

v_call: TRBV6-6
clone_size: -
j_call: TRBJ2-6
d_call: -
cdr3_nt: TGTGCCAGCAGCCGGACTGGCTCTGGGGCCAACGTCCTGACTTTC
cdr3_aa: CASSRTGSGANVLTF

v_call: TRBV9
clone_size: -
j_call: TRBJ2-7
d_call: TRBD2
cdr3_nt: TGTGCCAGCAGCATCCTAGCGGGAGCGGGTGAGCAGTACTTC
cdr3_aa: CASSILAGAGEQYF